This TCR beta chain came from a study of blood T cell repertoires in COVID-19. As for the study in general: The United States, Italy and Spain supplied acute and convalescent COVID-19 samples. The cDNA or gDNA used as material had been derived from T cells, B-cell-depleted T cells, or PBMCs.

The CDR3 length is 17 residues. CDR1 MGHRA and CDR2 YSYEKL come from the germline V gene. The ends were cut back, 1 base at V and 0 bases at J, with 13 bases in the middle. Clones were sequenced by immunoSEQ multiplex PCR, and TCRdb holds only the in-frame ones, with some missing. This table holds about 430,000 clones, about 88% found once. Living in under 30 US areas, the participants were between about 18 and 95 years of age. Each exposed participant met a COVID-19 case in the 2 weeks preceding study entry. This chain connects TRBV4-1 to TRBJ1-5; D is uncertain. This clonotype was obtained from a woman in her late teens or twenties who had been exposed to COVID-19. The specimen sequenced was PBMCs or T cells enriched from blood (not recorded which). CDR3 amino acids: CASSQVAFPGSNQPQHF. CDR3 bases: TGCGCCAGCAGCCAAGTCGCCTTCCCGGGTAGCAATCAGCCCCAGCATTTT.